This passage covers 13 T cell receptor beta chains from one sample sequenced in a study of T cell repertoires in cytomegalovirus infection. A single record per CDR3 protein comes from TCRdb applying MiXCR to the reads. The repertoire consists of roughly 800,000 distinct CDR3 sequences, with 29% occurring once and the leading ten covering around 12%. Which antigens these TCRs recognize remains unknown. This sample comprised cultured CD8+ T cells from PBMCs, obtained from culture after CMV antigen stimulation. These receptors came from a human donor in good health (CMV status not recorded). Some clones in this sample may be carry-over from other donors' samples.

The J gene is TRBJ2-1, the V gene TRBV2; TRBD1 matches at 7 bases. Germline CDR1 is SNHLY and CDR2 is FYNNEI. The CDR3 extends over 12 amino acids. With 7 bases clipped from V and 5 bases from J, the junction kept 2 bases outside the gene matches. CDR3 sequence reads: CASKDRDNEQFF. CDR3 DNA: TGTGCCAGCAAAGACAGGGACAATGAGCAGTTCTTC.

The V and J genes are TRBV29-1 and TRBJ2-7; D gene uncertain. This CDR3 comprises 9 residues. The germline CDR1 and CDR2 sequences are SQVTM and ANQGSEA. Trimming took 7 bases from V and 3 from J, leaving 4 bases between them. CDR3 in DNA: TGCAGCGACCACTACGAGCAGTACGTC. Translated, it gives CSDHYEQYV.

The chain employs TRBV2 and TRBJ1-3, with TRBD1 as a possible D gene (6 bases). This CDR3 has 12 amino acids. V was pared by 9 bases and J by 4 bases, with 10 bases between. CDR1 is SNHLY, CDR2 FYNNEI, per germline. The CDR3 DNA is TGTGCCAGACGGACAGAAGGAAACACCATATATTTT. Translating it yields CARRTEGNTIYF.

The chain carries TRBV29-1 and TRBJ1-2; D perhaps matches TRBD1 (6 bases). The length of the CDR3 is 13 residues. Germline V gene data show CDR1 as SQVTM and CDR2 as ANQGSEA. V lost 3 bases to trimming and J lost 5 bases, with 13 bases between them. For the CDR3, the DNA is TGCAGCGTTGACCAGGGGCCTACATATGGCTACACCTTC. This translates into CSVDQGPTYGYTF. The full variable domain, its missing parts supplied by reference TRBV29-1 and TRBJ1-2, is SAVISQKPSRDICQRGTSLTIQCQVDSQVTMMFWYRQQPGQSLTLIATANQGSEATYESGFVIDKFPISRPNLTFSTLTVSNMSPEDSSIYLCSVDQGPTYGYTFGSGTRLTVV.

The chain joins TRBV7-9 to TRBJ2-7, with TRBD1 identical over 7 bases. The CDR3 runs to 15 residues. V was clipped by 4 bases and J by 5 bases; unmatched bases: 11. Per germline, CDR1 SEHNR and CDR2 FQNEAQ (reference sequence). CDR3 nucleotides: TGTGCCAGCAGCTCCCTCGACAGGGCGGTACACGAGCAGTACGTC. Protein product: CASSSLDRAVHEQYV.

This chain links TRBV6-5 with TRBJ1-5, with D maybe TRBD1 (5 bases). V lost 4 bases to trimming and J lost 5 bases, with 18 bases between them. Germline V CDR1 and CDR2: MNHEY, SVGAGI. The CDR3 extends over 16 amino acids. CDR3 nucleotide sequence: TGTGCCAGCAGTTCCACCCCAACGGGGCCCGATCAGCCCCAGCATTTT. The encoded protein is CASSSTPTGPDQPQHF.

V and J are TRBV5-1 and TRBJ1-3; D unresolved. CDR3 length: 14 amino acids. Trimming pared 4 bases from V and 8 bases from J, leaving 16 bases between. Germline CDR1 reads SGHRS; CDR2 reads YFSETQ. The CDR3 DNA is TGCGCCAGCAGCCTCTTTGGGATTGAAGACACCATATATTTT. Its protein is CASSLFGIEDTIYF.

This clonotype was observed a few times. The chain links TRBV6-5 to TRBJ2-1; D not resolved. The ends were cut back, 5 bases at V and 8 bases at J, with 10 bases in the middle. The CDR3 is 12 residues long. The germline gives CDR1 MNHEY, CDR2 SVGAGI. The CDR3 DNA follows: TGTGCCAGCAGTGGGCTAAGCGATGAGCAGTTCTTC. Translation: CASSGLSDEQFF.

This clonotype was detected a few times. The chain employs TRBV24-1 and TRBJ2-1, with TRBD2 identical over 11 bases. The length of the CDR3 is 18 residues. The germline gives CDR1 KGHDR, CDR2 SFDVKD. With V trimmed by 0 bases and J by 4 bases, 7 bases remained unmatched. The CDR3 coding sequence is TGTGCCACCAGTGATTTGGGTGCCGGGACTAGCGGATACAATGAGCAGTTCTTC. It encodes CATSDLGAGTSGYNEQFF.

This clonotype occurred many times. The chain employs TRBV7-2 and TRBJ2-1; 13 bases line up with TRBD2. Trimming took 3 bases from V and 4 from J; bases not matched to a gene: 12. There are 19 residues in the CDR3. Germline CDR1 is SGHTA and CDR2 is FQGNSA. The CDR3 here is CASSFTARLAGGQYNEQFF. The CDR3 nucleotides read TGTGCCAGCAGCTTCACGGCCCGACTAGCGGGGGGCCAATACAATGAGCAGTTCTTC.

The genes are TRBV7-6 and TRBJ1-2; unclear D gene. CDR3 length: 10 amino acids. CDR1 and CDR2 (germline): SGHVS, FNYEAQ. V lost 4 bases to trimming and J lost 7 bases, with 4 bases between them. The DNA of the CDR3 is TGTGCCAGCAGCTCTTCTGGCTACACCTTC. Its translation is CASSSSGYTF.

This clonotype was seen a handful of times. This sequence joins TRBV5-1 and TRBJ2-1; D is ambiguous. CDR3 size: 14 residues. Germline assignment: CDR1 SGHRS and CDR2 YFSETQ. Trimming took off 0 bases at V and 2 bases at J, with 6 bases between the two ends. CDR3 sequence (DNA): TGCGCCAGCAGCTTGGATACCCCCTACAATGAGCAGTTCTTC. This translates into CASSLDTPYNEQFF. Together with reference TRBV5-1 and TRBJ2-1, the CDR3 gives the full variable domain: KAGVTQTPRYLIKTRGQQVTLSCSPISGHRSVSWYQQTPGQGLQFLFEYFSETQRNKGNFPGRFSGRQFSNSRSEMNVSTLELGDSALYLCASSLDTPYNEQFFGPGTRLTVL.

This chain joins TRBV7-2 and TRBJ2-1, with 11 nucleotides matching TRBD2. The CDR3 extends over 17 amino acids. V lost 5 bases to trimming and J lost 8 bases; unmatched junction nucleotides: 14. Germline CDR1 and CDR2: SGHTA and FQGNSA. CDR3 residues: CASSPAPSGGPGDEQFF. The CDR3 DNA sequence: TGTGCCAGCAGCCCAGCCCCTAGCGGGGGGCCCGGAGATGAGCAGTTCTTC.